This TCR beta chain originates from a study of cytotoxic CD8 clonotypes in ibrutinib-treated CLL. Germline CDR1 and CDR2: LNHDA and SQIVND (reference sequence). The V end lost 2 bases, the J end lost 3 bases, and 11 bases lay between the germline ends. The CDR3 has 14 residues. Sequencing used immunoSEQ multiplex PCR; TCRdb keeps in-frame clones, though not all of them. The sample carries about 130,000 clones, roughly 88% recorded once. The sequence was collected from a human donor with chronic lymphocytic leukemia. This sequence joins TRBV19 and TRBJ2-7; tentative D call: TRBD2 (7 bases). The specimen comprised PBMCs, sampled after 24 months of ibrutinib treatment. This CDR3 is CASSIRGGLYEQYF. CDR3 DNA sequence: TGTGCCAGTAGTATAAGGGGGGGACTCTACGAGCAGTACTTC. Variable domain in full (rest from reference TRBV19 and TRBJ2-7): DGGITQSPKYLFRKEGQNVTLSCEQNLNHDAMYWYRQDPGQGLRLIYYSQIVNDFQKGDIAEGYSVSREKKESFPLTVTSAQKNPTAFYLCASSIRGGLYEQYFGPGTRLTVT.